The next 21 T cell receptor beta chains were all read from a single sample in a study of blood T cell repertoires in COVID-19. The data were produced by immunoSEQ multiplex PCR, yet TCRdb's version contains in-frame clones alone and is incomplete. The data show 110,000 to 150,000 clones, with around four fifths seen just once and around 6.2% held by the top ten. The sample was PBMCs or T cells enriched from blood (not recorded which). These TCRs come from a woman in her forties who had recovered from COVID-19.

The V call is TRBV14, the J call TRBJ2-7; the D is unclear. Germline loops: CDR1 SGHDN, CDR2 FVKESK. The CDR3 contains 13 residues. V lost 0 bases to trimming and J lost 9 bases, with 12 bases between them. The CDR3 sequence: CASSQDPTGGQYF. As DNA, the CDR3 is TGTGCCAGCAGCCAAGATCCGACCGGCGGGCAGTACTTC. The full variable domain, rest sourced from reference TRBV14 and TRBJ2-7, is EAGVTQFPSHSVIEKGQTVTLRCDPISGHDNLYWYRRVMGKEIKFLLHFVKESKQDESGMPNNRFLAERTGGTYSTLKVQPAELEDSGVYFCASSQDPTGGQYFGPGTRLTVT.

This sequence joins TRBV5-1 and TRBJ2-6; 8 positions match TRBD1. The CDR3 extends over 18 amino acids. Germline assignment: CDR1 SGHRS and CDR2 YFSETQ. V gave up 1 base and J gave up 1 base; unmatched junction bases: 7. CDR3 sequence: CASSLPAGQGSGANVLTF. CDR3 DNA: TGCGCCAGCAGCTTGCCCGCTGGACAGGGATCTGGGGCCAACGTCCTGACTTTC.

The V call is TRBV7-6, the J call TRBJ2-1; D unresolved. From germline, CDR1 is SGHVS and CDR2 FNYEAQ. This CDR3 comprises 15 residues. V was pared by 5 bases and J by 0 bases, with 11 bases between. The DNA of the CDR3 is TGTGCCAGCAGCCCCCTGCCGAGCTCCTACAATGAGCAGTTCTTC. Translated: CASSPLPSSYNEQFF.

The chain combines TRBV6-5 with TRBJ1-1; D gene uncertain. The CDR3 length is 12 residues. V shed 9 bases and J shed 8 bases, with 16 bases lying between them. The germline CDR1 and CDR2 sequences are MNHEY and SVGAGI. CDR3 in DNA: TGTGCCAGTTCTCGGCGGGGAGTGGAAGCTTTCTTT. Translated, it gives CASSRRGVEAFF.

This clone was seen at least ten times. The chain carries TRBV5-5 and TRBJ1-1; D remains ambiguous. CDR3 size: 12 residues. V lost 4 bases and J 10 bases, leaving 14 bases between the germline ends. Germline assignment: CDR1 SGHKS and CDR2 YYEKEE (reference sequence). CDR3 loop: CASSHTGVRAFF. The CDR3 DNA is TGTGCCAGCAGCCACACGGGTGTTCGAGCTTTCTTT. Variable domain in full (rest from reference TRBV5-5 and TRBJ1-1): DAGVTQSPTHLIKTRGQQVTLRCSPISGHKSVSWYQQVLGQGPQFIFQYYEKEERGRGNFPDRFSARQFPNYSSELNVNALLLGDSALYLCASSHTGVRAFFGQGTRLTVV.

Only one count was recorded for this clone. This CDR3 is CASSLSGNTDTQYF. CDR3 DNA sequence: TGTGCCAGCAGTCTAAGCGGGAACACAGATACGCAGTATTTT. This chain joins TRBV6-5 and TRBJ2-3; 7 bases match TRBD2. V trimming: 5 bases; J trimming: 2 bases; junction bases outside the gene matches: 4. From germline, CDR1 is MNHEY and CDR2 SVGAGI. The CDR3 loop spans 14 amino acids.

This chain uses TRBV4-1 with TRBJ2-7; perhaps TRBD1 as D (6 bases). The V end lost 1 base, the J end lost 2 bases, and 15 bases lay between the germline ends. The germline V gene has CDR1 MGHRA and CDR2 YSYEKL. The CDR3 consists of 16 residues. CDR3 region: CASSQGDGQLTYEQYF. DNA of the CDR3: TGCGCCAGCAGCCAAGGGGACGGACAGCTCACCTACGAGCAGTACTTC.

The rearrangement links TRBV7-9 to TRBJ2-1, with 9 bases that match TRBD1. The CDR3 has 13 residues. Trimming took 4 bases from V and 8 from J; bases not matched to a gene: 3. From germline, CDR1 is SEHNR and CDR2 FQNEAQ (reference sequence). The CDR3 here is CASSSGTGYEQFF. The CDR3 DNA is TGTGCCAGCAGCTCCGGGACAGGGTATGAGCAGTTCTTC.

This chain uses TRBV4-1 with TRBJ2-7; D is perhaps TRBD2 (5 bases). Germline CDR1 and CDR2: MGHRA and YSYEKL. This CDR3 comprises 17 residues. The V end lost 0 bases, the J end lost 1 base, and 16 bases lay between the germline ends. CDR3 coding DNA: TGCGCCAGCAGCCAAGATCTAAGCGAGGGCGGTTCCTACGAGCAGTACTTC. It yields the protein CASSQDLSEGGSYEQYF.

V is TRBV3-1 (or the pseudogene TRBV3-2) and J is TRBJ2-3; 11 bases fit TRBD2. Germline V lookup: CDR1 LGHDT, CDR2 YNNKEL (reference sequence). Trimming at V came to 6 bases and at J to 3 bases, leaving 14 bases not matched to a gene. This CDR3 comprises 18 residues. CDR3 bases: TGTGCCAGCAGTCGAACTAGCGGGGGCAGGTGGCGTACAGATACGCAGTATTTT. Translation gives CASSRTSGGRWRTDTQYF.

The chain joins TRBV16 to TRBJ1-3; 8 positions agree with TRBD1. J gave up 2 bases and V 1 base, and 1 base lay outside the gene matches. The CDR3 has 15 residues. CDR1 is KGHSY, CDR2 FQNENV, per germline. CDR3 sequence reads: CASSQYRGTGNTIYF. DNA of the CDR3: TGTGCCAGCAGCCAATACAGGGGGACTGGAAACACCATATATTTT.

The V gene is TRBV20-1, the J gene TRBJ1-1; D unclear. The CDR3 is made up of 11 amino acids. Germline-derived CDR1 and CDR2 are DFQATT and SNEGSKA (reference sequence). CDR3 DNA sequence: TGCACAAACAGACGGGGCACTGAAGCTTTCTTT. This gives the protein CTNRRGTEAFF.

The chain carries TRBV5-1 and TRBJ2-5; the D gene is possibly TRBD2 (5 bases). V lost 1 base and J 1 base, leaving 8 bases between the germline ends. CDR3 size: 14 residues. The germline CDR1 and CDR2 sequences are SGHRS and YFSETQ. The CDR3 spells CASSLSGSQETQYF. In DNA form, the CDR3 reads TGCGCCAGCAGCTTGTCGGGGAGCCAAGAGACCCAGTACTTC.

This clone has a handful of counts. The identical CDR3 is also encoded by other nucleotide sequences in the sample. The rearrangement uses TRBV14 and TRBJ1-2; D not resolved. The V end lost 0 bases, the J end lost 0 bases, and 8 bases lay between the germline ends. CDR3 size: 15 residues. Germline V gene lookup returns CDR1 SGHDN and CDR2 FVKESK. CDR3 sequence: CASSQDLGANYGYTF. DNA of the CDR3: TGTGCCAGCAGCCAAGATTTAGGAGCTAACTATGGCTACACCTTC.

This clone occurred a few times. The chain joins TRBV5-5 to TRBJ2-2; TRBD1 agrees at 8 bases. Per the germline V gene, CDR1 is SGHKS and CDR2 is YYEKEE (reference sequence). This CDR3 contains 17 residues. Trimming removed 4 bases from V and 0 bases from J; junction bases left unmatched: 8. The CDR3 DNA sequence: TGTGCCAGCAGCCTACGGACAGGGCCTCCGAACACCGGGGAGCTGTTTTTT. Its protein is CASSLRTGPPNTGELFF.

The chain joins TRBV27 to TRBJ1-1; D ambiguous. The V end was cut by 9 bases, the J end by 5 bases, with 13 bases between. Germline V gene data show CDR1 as MNHEY and CDR2 as SMNVEV (reference sequence). CDR3 length equals 12 residues. CDR3 residues: CASSVGGTEAFF. The CDR3 region has the DNA TGTGCCAGTTCGGTGGGAGGTACTGAAGCTTTCTTT.

This clone was observed a few times. The chain has TRBV11-2 and TRBJ2-1; 10 nucleotides agree with TRBD1. The CDR3 is made up of 15 amino acids. J lost 7 bases, V lost 7 bases, and 10 bases had no gene match. The V gene's germline CDR1 is SGHAT and CDR2 FQNNGV. The CDR3: CASTMTGGLVNEQFF. The CDR3 DNA is TGTGCCAGCACCATGACAGGGGGCTTAGTTAATGAGCAGTTCTTC.

The chain links TRBV4-1 to TRBJ2-7, with 9 bases lining up with TRBD2. CDR3 length: 16 amino acids. V trimming: 0 bases; J trimming: 2 bases; junction bases outside the gene matches: 5. Germline CDR1 and CDR2: MGHRA and YSYEKL. CDR3 sequence (DNA): TGCGCCAGCAGCCAAGAAGGGCTAGCGGGAACCTACGAGCAGTACTTC. Its protein product is CASSQEGLAGTYEQYF.

This chain uses TRBV5-6 with TRBJ2-7; 7 nucleotides line up with TRBD2. This CDR3 is built from 13 residues. Looked up from germline, CDR1 is SGHDT and CDR2 is YYEEEE. Trimming at V came to 6 bases and at J to 10 bases, leaving 13 bases not matched to a gene. Written as DNA, the CDR3 is TGTGCCAGCACAGCGACAGCGGGACCCCCTCAGTACTTC. It encodes CASTATAGPPQYF. Supplemented by reference TRBV5-6 and TRBJ2-7, the full variable domain reads DAGVTQSPTHLIKTRGQQVTLRCSPKSGHDTVSWYQQALGQGPQFIFQYYEEEERQRGNFPDRFSGHQFPNYSSELNVNALLLGDSALYLCASTATAGPPQYFGPGTRLTVT.

The genes are TRBV7-3 and TRBJ1-6; 12 bases line up with TRBD1. This CDR3 contains 15 residues. Looked up from germline, CDR1 is SGHTA and CDR2 is FQGTGA. J lost 9 bases, V lost 5 bases, and 5 bases had no gene match. The CDR3 reads CASSAGTGGSSPLHF. Here the CDR3 DNA reads TGTGCCAGCAGCGCCGGGACAGGGGGCTCTTCACCCCTCCACTTT.

The chain employs TRBV6-5 and TRBJ1-3; 9 nucleotides align to TRBD1. This CDR3 spans 16 amino acids. CDR1 MNHEY and CDR2 SVGAGI come from the germline V gene. V lost 4 bases and J lost 8; bases outside the gene matches: 12. The CDR3 is CASSSPGQGGLYTIYF. DNA for the CDR3: TGTGCCAGCAGTTCCCCGGGACAGGGAGGGTTATACACCATATATTTT.